This T cell receptor (beta chain) was captured in a study of early T cells in non-severe SARS-CoV-2 infection. The CDR3 is made up of 16 amino acids. V lost 0 bases and J 0 bases, leaving 10 bases between the germline ends. Per the germline V gene, CDR1 is LGHNA and CDR2 is YSLEER. This clonotype was counted at least ten times. The library protocol tagged individual cDNA molecules with unique molecular identifiers. TCRdb recomputed calls from the 5' RACE reads with MiXCR, one row per CDR3 protein. The sample records more than 20,000 distinct CDR3 sequences, under 4.5% being singletons. The sequence was collected from an adult who was a healthcare worker with PCR-confirmed SARS-CoV-2 infection or an uninfected control (not recorded which). The sample comprised whole blood. This rearrangement joins TRBV4-3 to TRBJ2-3; D gene uncertain. In nucleotides, the CDR3 is TGCGCCAGCAGCCAAGATGGGTGGGCTAGCACAGATACGCAGTATTTT. As protein: CASSQDGWASTDTQYF.